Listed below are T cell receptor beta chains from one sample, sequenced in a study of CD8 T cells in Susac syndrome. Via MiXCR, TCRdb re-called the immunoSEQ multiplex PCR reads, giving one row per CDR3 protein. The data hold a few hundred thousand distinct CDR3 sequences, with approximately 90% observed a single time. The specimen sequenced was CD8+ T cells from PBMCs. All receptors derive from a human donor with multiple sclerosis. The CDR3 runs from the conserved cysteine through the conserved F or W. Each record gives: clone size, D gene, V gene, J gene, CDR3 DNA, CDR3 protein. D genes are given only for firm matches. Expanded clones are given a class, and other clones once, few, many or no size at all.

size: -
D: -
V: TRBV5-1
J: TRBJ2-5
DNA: TGCGCCAGCAGCCTTGCTCCTAGGGGTTTAGAGACCCAGTACTTC
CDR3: CASSLAPRGLETQYF

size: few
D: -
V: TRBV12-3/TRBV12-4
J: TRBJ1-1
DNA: TGTGCCAGCAGTTTATCTGGAGGGGCTTTCTTT
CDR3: CASSLSGGAFF

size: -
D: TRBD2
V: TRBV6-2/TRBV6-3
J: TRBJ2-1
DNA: TGTGCCAGCAGTTACTCGGGCAGGGGGAGAGAGGGACTAGCGGAGGCGCCCTACAATGAGCAGTTCTTC
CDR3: CASSYSGRGREGLAEAPYNEQFF

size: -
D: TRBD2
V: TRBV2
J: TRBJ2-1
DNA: TGTGCCAGCTACACCGTCGGGCTAGCGGGATACAATGAGCAGTTCTTC
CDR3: CASYTVGLAGYNEQFF

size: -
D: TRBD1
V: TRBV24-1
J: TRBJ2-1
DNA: TGTGCCACCAGTGGACAGGGCTCCTACAATGAGCAGTTCTTC
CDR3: CATSGQGSYNEQFF

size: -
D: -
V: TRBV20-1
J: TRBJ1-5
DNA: TGCAGTGCTAGAGTTGGGTGGAATAGCAATCAGCCCCAGCATTTT
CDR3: CSARVGWNSNQPQHF

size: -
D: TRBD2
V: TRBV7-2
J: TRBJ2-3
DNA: TGTGCCAGCAGCTCGTTAGCGGGGGCCAGCACAGATACGCAGTATTTT
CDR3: CASSSLAGASTDTQYF

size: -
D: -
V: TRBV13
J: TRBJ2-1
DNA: TGTGCCAGCAGCTTATTAAATAACTACAATGAGCAGTTCTTC
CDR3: CASSLLNNYNEQFF

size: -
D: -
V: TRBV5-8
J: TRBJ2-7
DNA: TGTGCCAGCAGCAAAGACAGGTACGAGCAGTACTTC
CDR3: CASSKDRYEQYF

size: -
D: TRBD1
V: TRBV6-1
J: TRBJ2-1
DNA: TGTGCCAGCACCAGGGGACAGGGAGGCAATGAGCAGTTCTTC
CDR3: CASTRGQGGNEQFF

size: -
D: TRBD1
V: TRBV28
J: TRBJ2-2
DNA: TGTGCCAGCAGTTTATTCATACCTATGGTGGCAGGGGGCACCGGGGAGCTGTTTTTT
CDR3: CASSLFIPMVAGGTGELFF